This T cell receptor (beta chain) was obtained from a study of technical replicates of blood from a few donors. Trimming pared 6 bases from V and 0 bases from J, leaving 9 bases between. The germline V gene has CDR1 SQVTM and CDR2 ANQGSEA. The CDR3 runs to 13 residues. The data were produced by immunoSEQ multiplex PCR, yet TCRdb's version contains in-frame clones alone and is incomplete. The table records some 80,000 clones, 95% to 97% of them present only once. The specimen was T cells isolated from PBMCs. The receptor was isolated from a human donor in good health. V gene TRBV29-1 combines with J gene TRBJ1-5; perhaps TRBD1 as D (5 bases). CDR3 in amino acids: CSVQGSSNQPQHF. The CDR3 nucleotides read TGCAGCGTCCAGGGTAGTAGCAATCAGCCCCAGCATTTT.